The 4 T cell receptor beta chains below all came from one sample that was sequenced in a study of blood T cell repertoires in COVID-19. Profiled with immunoSEQ multiplex PCR; TCRdb holds only in-frame clones, not every one. The sample gives a few hundred thousand clones, approximately 91% of which show up once; roughly 8% is in the top ten. Sequencing was done on a sample of PBMCs or T cells enriched from blood (not recorded which). These TCRs come from a woman aged 55-75 years who had recovered from COVID-19.

J is TRBJ1-4 and V is TRBV28, with 9 positions matching TRBD1. The V segment lost 6 bases and the J segment 4 bases; nucleotides outside the gene matches: 9. Germline CDR1 and CDR2: MDHEN and SYDVKM. The CDR3 covers 16 residues. CDR3 loop: CASRPPGQGSNEKLFF. In DNA, the CDR3 is TGTGCCAGCAGACCTCCGGGACAGGGCAGTAATGAAAAACTGTTTTTT.

The chain has TRBV5-1 and TRBJ2-6, with D perhaps TRBD2 (5 bases). This CDR3 comprises 15 residues. CDR1 SGHRS and CDR2 YFSETQ come from the germline V gene. V was shortened by 4 bases and J by 1 base, with 9 bases between the two germline ends. CDR3 region: CASSLTGSGANVLTF. The CDR3, as DNA: TGCGCCAGCAGCCTGACGGGGTCTGGGGCCAACGTCCTGACTTTC.

The rearrangement uses TRBV28 and TRBJ1-2; 9 bases are a match to TRBD1. Germline V lookup: CDR1 MDHEN, CDR2 SYDVKM. This CDR3 has 15 amino acids. The V gene end was trimmed by 5 bases and the J gene end by 7 bases; junction bases not matched to a gene: 11. For the CDR3, the DNA is TGTGCCAGCAGTGTCACCGGGGGACAGGGAGGTGGCTACACCTTC. It specifies CASSVTGGQGGGYTF.

This chain uses TRBV5-1 with TRBJ2-1; 10 nucleotides align to TRBD2. Germline-derived CDR1 and CDR2 are SGHRS and YFSETQ. Trimming at V came to 1 base and at J to 7 bases, leaving 5 bases not matched to a gene. There are 15 residues in the CDR3. CDR3 loop: CASSLNGLAVNEQFF. The CDR3, as DNA: TGCGCCAGCAGCTTGAACGGACTAGCGGTAAATGAGCAGTTCTTC.